A single sample gave rise to the 12 T cell receptor beta chains below, sequenced in a study of tumor and adjacent non-tumor tissue in lung cancer. A modified ARM-PCR protocol with three rounds of nested PCR amplified TCRbeta. In TCRdb, the multiplex PCR reads were re-called with MiXCR into one record per CDR3 protein. Altogether 75,000 to 100,000 distinct CDR3 sequences are present, approximately 65% being singletons, with the ten largest covering about 16%. No cell sorting was done before RNA was extracted from the tissue. The sequencing sample was made of lung tumor tissue. These receptors came from a man aged 60-69 years with non-small cell lung cancer.

A word on this clonotype: At one end the junction does not follow the germline gene, possibly because of a read error. The genes are TRBV6-1 and TRBJ1-2; tentative D call: TRBD1 (5 bases). The V gene's germline CDR1 is MNHNS and CDR2 SASEGT. The CDR3 loop spans 15 amino acids. The CDR3 DNA reads TGTGCCAGCTCTTCACACGGGGGGACCAACTATGGCTACACCTTT. Translated: CASSSHGGTNYGYTF.

In this sample, this clonotype turned up once. No conserved phenylalanine or tryptophan is present at the end of the CDR3, so a read error is the likely explanation. No DNA is shown, since the ends of the CDR3 on it are uncertain; the CDR3 is the one TCRdb lists. This chain links TRBV29-1 with TRBJ2-1; whether TRBD1, the table's D call, matches the DNA was not checked. CDR1 SQVTM and CDR2 ANQGSEA come from the germline V gene. With termini counted, the CDR3 has 12 amino acids. CDR3 protein: CSVDRVSNEKFL.

This clonotype came up many times. V usage is TRBV28 and J usage is TRBJ2-1, with D possibly TRBD2 on 5 matching bases. The germline V gene has CDR1 MDHEN and CDR2 SYDVKM. Trimming left V 1 base short and J 8 bases short, with 6 bases between. The length of the CDR3 is 12 residues. CDR3 protein: CASSLLGDEQFF. CDR3 sequence (DNA): TGTGCCAGCAGTTTATTGGGAGATGAGCAGTTCTTC.

On this clonotype itself: At one end the junction does not follow the germline gene, possibly because of a read error. This CDR3 reads CVSSSVTEAFF. CDR3 nucleotide sequence: TGTGTCAGCAGTTCTGTCACTGAAGCTTTCTTT. This chain links TRBV28 with TRBJ1-1; D gene ambiguous. The CDR3 covers 11 residues. Germline assignment: CDR1 MDHEN and CDR2 SYDVKM.

This clonotype was recorded a few times. The gene calls are TRBV5-5 and TRBJ1-1; D ambiguous. The germline CDR1 and CDR2 sequences are SGHKS and YYEKEE (reference sequence). The CDR3 extends over 15 amino acids. Deletions cut 2 bases from V and 1 base from J, with 12 bases between. In DNA form, the CDR3 reads TGTGCCAGCAGCTTAGGTCTCCCTGGGAACACTGAAGCTTTCTTT. This encodes CASSLGLPGNTEAFF. Drawing the rest from reference TRBV5-5 and TRBJ1-1, the complete variable domain is DAGVTQSPTHLIKTRGQQVTLRCSPISGHKSVSWYQQVLGQGPQFIFQYYEKEERGRGNFPDRFSARQFPNYSSELNVNALLLGDSALYLCASSLGLPGNTEAFFGQGTRLTVV.

A note on this clonotype: Being one base from a much bigger clone, this may be a read error. The rearrangement uses TRBV5-4 and TRBJ1-6, with D unclear. The CDR3 has 15 amino acids. V was cut by 0 bases and J by 5 bases, with 9 bases left in between. Germline assignment: CDR1 SGHNT and CDR2 YYREEE (reference sequence). The CDR3 sequence: CASSLDRINNSPLHF. DNA of the CDR3: TGTGCCAGCAGCTTGGACCGTATTAATAATTCACCCCTCCACTTT.

As concerns this clonotype: The junction shows a germline mismatch at one end, possibly a read error. This chain links TRBV11-3 with TRBJ2-6, with 7 bases identical to TRBD1. CDR1 and CDR2 from the germline V gene are SGHNT and YENEEA. This CDR3 is built from 15 residues. CDR3 DNA: TGTGTCAGCAGCCGACAGGGTCCTGGGGCCAACATCCTGACTTTC. Its protein is CVSSRQGPGANILTF.

This rearrangement joins TRBV20-1 to TRBJ1-1; no reliable D call. The CDR3 is made up of 15 amino acids. The ends were cut back, 6 bases at V and 0 bases at J, with 17 bases in the middle. From germline, CDR1 is DFQATT and CDR2 SNEGSKA (reference sequence). In DNA form, the CDR3 reads TGCAGTGCCCATGGTCTAGGTGCGGTGAACACTGAAGCTTTCTTT. Its translation: CSAHGLGAVNTEAFF.

For this clonotype: One junction end does not reproduce the germline sequence, and a read error may be involved. The V call is TRBV5-1, the J call TRBJ1-1; weak D call: TRBD1 (5 bases). The CDR3 length is 15 residues. The germline CDR1 and CDR2 sequences are SGHRS and YFSETQ. The CDR3 DNA reads as TGCGCCAACAGCTTGGACATCCAAGAGCAAACTGAAGCTTTCTTT. Residues: CANSLDIQEQTEAFF.

The CDR3 bases are TGTGCCAGCTGGCTCGGGACAGGGGTTATGTTCTTC. This encodes CASWLGTGVMFF. The gene calls are TRBV12-3 or TRBV12-4 and TRBJ2-1; 10 bases fit TRBD1. CDR3 length: 12 amino acids. J lost 15 bases, V lost 8 bases, and 10 bases had no gene match.

The sample holds one count of this clonotype. Compared with germline, one end of the junction differs, possibly owing to a read error. This sequence joins TRBV4-1 and TRBJ1-1; 9 positions agree with TRBD1. The CDR3 is 16 residues long. Looked up from germline, CDR1 is MGHRA and CDR2 is YSYEKL. This CDR3 reads CASSTSGQGPNTEVFF. The CDR3 nucleotides read TGCGCCAGCAGCACATCGGGACAGGGCCCGAACACTGAAGTTTTCTTT.

As to this clonotype: Possible read error: a much larger clone is one base away. The genes are TRBV11-2 and TRBJ2-3, with 8 bases fitting TRBD2. CDR3 size: 15 residues. The germline V gene has CDR1 SGHAT and CDR2 FQNNGV. The CDR3 is CASSLGRGGIDTQYF. DNA of the CDR3: TGTGCCAGCAGCTTAGGTCGGGGGGGCATAGATACCCAGTATTTT.